This TCR beta chain was retrieved from a study of tumor-infiltrating lymphocytes in localized non-small cell lung cancer. For the study at large: The cohort mixed smokers and never-smokers, several histologies, and some post-neoadjuvant-chemotherapy samples. Each patient gave resected tumor and non-adjacent uninvolved lung tissue.

Concerning this clone: Its specificity is not known.

Produced via immunoSEQ multiplex PCR; TCRdb's table is partial and in-frame only. The sample holds about 16,000 clones, 73% seen once. General study findings and limits: Available tissue quantity limited TCR sequencing to a patient subset. No link was found between tumor T-cell fraction and recurrence-free survival.

V gave up 4 bases and J gave up 3 bases, with 10 bases separating them. From germline, CDR1 is SGDLS and CDR2 YYNGEE. There are 13 residues in the CDR3. The chain links TRBV9 to TRBJ1-2; a weak D match, TRBD1 (6 bases). The receptor was isolated from a human donor with non-small cell lung cancer. The sample was lung tumor tissue. CDR3 bases: TGTGCCAGCAGCAAGGACAGAGACTATGGCTACACCTTC. Translated: CASSKDRDYGYTF.